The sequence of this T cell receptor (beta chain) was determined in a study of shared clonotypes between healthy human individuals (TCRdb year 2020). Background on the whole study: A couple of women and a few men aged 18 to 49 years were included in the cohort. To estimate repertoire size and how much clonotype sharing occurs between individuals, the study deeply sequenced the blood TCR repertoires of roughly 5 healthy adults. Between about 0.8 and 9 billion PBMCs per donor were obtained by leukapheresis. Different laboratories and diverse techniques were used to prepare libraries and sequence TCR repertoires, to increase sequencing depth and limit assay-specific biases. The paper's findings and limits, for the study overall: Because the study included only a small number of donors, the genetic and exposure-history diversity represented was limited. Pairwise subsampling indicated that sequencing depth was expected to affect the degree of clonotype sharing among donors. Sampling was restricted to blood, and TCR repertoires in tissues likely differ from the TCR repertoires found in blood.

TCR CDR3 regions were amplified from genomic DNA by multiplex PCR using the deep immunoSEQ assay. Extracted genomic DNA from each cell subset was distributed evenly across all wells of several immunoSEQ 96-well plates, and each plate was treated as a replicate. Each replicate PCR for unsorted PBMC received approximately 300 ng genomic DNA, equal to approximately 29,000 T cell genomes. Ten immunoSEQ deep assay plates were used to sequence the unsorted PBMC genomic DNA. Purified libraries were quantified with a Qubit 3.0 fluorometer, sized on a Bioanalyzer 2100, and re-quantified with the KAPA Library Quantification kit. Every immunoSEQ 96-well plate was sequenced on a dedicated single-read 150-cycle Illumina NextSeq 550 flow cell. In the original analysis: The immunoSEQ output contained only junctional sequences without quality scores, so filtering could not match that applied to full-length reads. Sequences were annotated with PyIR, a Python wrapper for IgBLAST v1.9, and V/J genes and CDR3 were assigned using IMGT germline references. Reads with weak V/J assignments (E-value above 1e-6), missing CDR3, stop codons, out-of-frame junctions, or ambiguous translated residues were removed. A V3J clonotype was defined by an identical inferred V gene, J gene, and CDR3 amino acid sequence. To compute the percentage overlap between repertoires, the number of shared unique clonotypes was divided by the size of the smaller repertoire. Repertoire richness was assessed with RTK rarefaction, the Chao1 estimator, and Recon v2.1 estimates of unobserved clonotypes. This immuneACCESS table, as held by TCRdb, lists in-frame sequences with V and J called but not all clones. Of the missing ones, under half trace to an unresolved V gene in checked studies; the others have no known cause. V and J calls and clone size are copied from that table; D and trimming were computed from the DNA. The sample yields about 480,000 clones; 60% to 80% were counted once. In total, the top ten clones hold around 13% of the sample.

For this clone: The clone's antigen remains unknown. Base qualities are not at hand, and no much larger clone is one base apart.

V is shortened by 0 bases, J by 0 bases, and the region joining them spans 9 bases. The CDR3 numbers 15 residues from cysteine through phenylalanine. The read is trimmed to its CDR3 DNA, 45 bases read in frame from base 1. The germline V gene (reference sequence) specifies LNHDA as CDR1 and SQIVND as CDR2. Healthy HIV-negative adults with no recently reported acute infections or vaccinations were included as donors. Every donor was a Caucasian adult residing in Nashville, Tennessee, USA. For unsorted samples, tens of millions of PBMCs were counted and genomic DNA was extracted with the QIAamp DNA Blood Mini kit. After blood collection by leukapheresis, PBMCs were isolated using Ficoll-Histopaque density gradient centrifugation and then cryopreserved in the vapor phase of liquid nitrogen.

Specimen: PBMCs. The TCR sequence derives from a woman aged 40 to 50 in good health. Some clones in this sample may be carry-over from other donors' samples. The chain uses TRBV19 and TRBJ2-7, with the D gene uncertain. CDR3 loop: CASSIDAVSSYEQYF. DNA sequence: TGTGCCAGTAGTATAGATGCAGTTAGCTCCTACGAGCAGTACTTC.